A single sample gave rise to the 9 T cell receptor beta chains below, sequenced in a study of glioma-infiltrating T cells. Amplification of TCR alpha and beta CDR3 regions from RNA used iRepertoire nested multiplex PCR. MiXCR, applied by TCRdb to the multiplex PCR reads, yields one record per CDR3 protein. The table has approximately 120,000 distinct CDR3 sequences, 25% to 30% seen once. The sample consisted of glioma tissue, nonneoplastic brain tissue, or PBMCs (not recorded which). The receptor source for this set is a human donor with low-grade glioma or glioblastoma, undergoing nonglioma brain surgery, or in good health (not recorded which).

This clonotype was observed at least ten times. This rearrangement joins TRBV28 to TRBJ2-1; D ambiguous. The V gene's germline CDR1 is MDHEN and CDR2 SYDVKM. The CDR3 is 12 amino acids. V lost 6 bases to trimming and J lost 8 bases, with 11 bases between them. The CDR3 region is CASRDPLDEQFF. CDR3 sequence (DNA): TGTGCCAGCAGGGACCCTCTAGATGAGCAGTTCTTC.

V and J are TRBV6-5 and TRBJ2-1; TRBD2 agrees at 10 bases. Per germline, CDR1 MNHEY and CDR2 SVGAGI. With 2 bases clipped from V and 3 bases from J, the junction kept 1 base outside the gene matches. The CDR3 has 15 residues. The CDR3 is CASSYGTSDYNEQFF. CDR3 coding DNA: TGTGCCAGCAGTTACGGGACTAGCGACTACAATGAGCAGTTCTTC.

This clonotype was counted ten times or more. This rearrangement joins TRBV20-1 to TRBJ2-1; 7 nucleotides match TRBD1. Germline V gene data show CDR1 as DFQATT and CDR2 as SNEGSKA (reference sequence). The J segment lost 4 bases and the V segment lost 0 bases, leaving 9 bases of the junction unmatched. The CDR3 length is 16 residues. CDR3 protein: CSARDPRQGSYNEQFF. The CDR3, as DNA: TGCAGTGCTAGAGATCCCCGACAGGGTTCTTACAATGAGCAGTTCTTC.

This clonotype was recorded many times. The chain joins TRBV7-8 to TRBJ1-1; D gene ambiguous. Germline V gives CDR1 SGHVS, CDR2 FQNEAQ. There are 14 residues in the CDR3. Trimming shortened V by 5 bases and J by 11 bases, and 21 bases separated the two germline ends. The CDR3 coding sequence is TGTGCCAGCAGCCCTTTGGCAAACCGATTCAGGGCTTTCTTT. This sequence encodes CASSPLANRFRAFF.

This clonotype was seen repeatedly, ten times or more. This chain joins TRBV29-1 and TRBJ2-5; 9 nucleotides line up with TRBD1. The CDR3 loop spans 14 amino acids. The germline CDR1 and CDR2 sequences are SQVTM and ANQGSEA. Unmatched junction bases numbered 5, after V lost 5 bases and J lost 1 base. CDR3 in DNA: TGCAGCGTTCACCGGGACAGGGCCCAAGAGACCCAGTACTTC. It specifies CSVHRDRAQETQYF. The full variable domain, rest sourced from reference TRBV29-1 and TRBJ2-5, is SAVISQKPSRDICQRGTSLTIQCQVDSQVTMMFWYRQQPGQSLTLIATANQGSEATYESGFVIDKFPISRPNLTFSTLTVSNMSPEDSSIYLCSVHRDRAQETQYFGPGTRLLVL.

This clonotype was recorded at least ten times. This chain links TRBV16 with TRBJ2-3, with D possibly TRBD1 on 6 matching bases. The CDR3 consists of 14 residues. From germline, CDR1 is KGHSY and CDR2 FQNENV. Trimming left V 2 bases short and J 2 bases short, with 8 bases between. The CDR3 region has the DNA TGTGCCAGCAGCCAAACAGGGTTCACAGATACGCAGTATTTT. As protein: CASSQTGFTDTQYF.

This clonotype was picked up many times. The V and J genes are TRBV7-3 and TRBJ2-3; D call uncertain. Per germline, CDR1 SGHTA and CDR2 FQGTGA. The CDR3 length is 13 residues. The V end lost 1 base, the J end lost 2 bases, and 4 bases lay between the germline ends. The CDR3 DNA reads as TGTGCCAGCAGCTTAAGGAACACAGATACGCAGTATTTT. It encodes CASSLRNTDTQYF.

With respect to this clonotype: A much larger clone differs by one base, so this may be a read error. The CDR3 carries no conserved terminal phenylalanine or tryptophan, so it likely arises from a read error. This chain joins TRBV7-9 and TRBJ2-4; D unresolved. Germline CDR1 reads SEHNR; CDR2 reads FQNEAQ (reference sequence). The CDR3 runs 12 residues. V gave up 5 bases and J gave up 2 bases, with 4 bases separating them. The CDR3 sequence is CASSTPKNIQYL. In DNA form, the CDR3 reads TGTGCCAGCAGCACCCCCAAAAACATTCAGTACTTA.

Remarks on this clonotype: This could be a read error, since a much larger clone is one nucleotide away. CDR3 sequence: CASSQGPFKGTQYF. The CDR3 DNA reads TGCGCCAGCAGCCAAGGCCCTTTTAAGGGGACCCAGTACTTC. The gene calls are TRBV4-3 and TRBJ2-5; D unclear. The CDR3 loop spans 14 amino acids. Deletions cut 1 base from V and 7 bases from J, with 13 bases between. Germline CDR1 and CDR2: LGHNA and YSLEER.